Presented here are 23 T cell receptor beta chains from one specimen sequenced in a study of T cell changes during pregnancy in multiple sclerosis. TCRdb's table, derived via immunoSEQ multiplex PCR, lists solely in-frame clones and lacks some. This sample carries around 59,000 clones, 93% of them seen once, and the ten largest clones take approximately 3.5%. The material sequenced was CD8+ T cells from peripheral blood mononuclear cells, taken in the second trimester of pregnancy. The receptors derive from a female donor with multiple sclerosis, enrolled in a pregnancy study.

This clone was detected only a few times. The chain joins TRBV9 to TRBJ1-4; D remains ambiguous. Germline V gene data show CDR1 as SGDLS and CDR2 as YYNGEE. The V end was cut by 0 bases, the J end by 3 bases, with 3 bases between. This CDR3 contains 13 residues. The CDR3 sequence: CASSVGANEKLFF. The CDR3 nucleotides are TGTGCCAGCAGCGTAGGAGCTAATGAAAAACTGTTTTTT.

CDR3 amino acids: CASSEGWRPNTEAFF. CDR3 nucleotides: TGTGCCAGCAGTGAAGGTTGGCGGCCGAACACTGAAGCTTTCTTT. This rearrangement joins TRBV2 to TRBJ1-1; D unclear. Germline V gene sequence: CDR1 SNHLY, CDR2 FYNNEI. The CDR3 has 15 amino acids. Trimming cost V 1 base and J 1 base, with 10 bases left between them.

V and J are TRBV7-9 and TRBJ2-7; possibly TRBD1 for D (6 bases). The CDR3 consists of 14 residues. V lost 5 bases and J 4 bases, leaving 15 bases between the germline ends. CDR1 and CDR2 from the germline V gene are SEHNR and FQNEAQ (reference sequence). Here the CDR3 DNA reads TGTGCCAGCAGCCATATGACAGGTCCTTACGAGCAGTACTTC. Translated, it gives CASSHMTGPYEQYF.

The chain carries TRBV7-9 and TRBJ2-7; TRBD1 matches 10 bases. Germline CDR1 SEHNR, CDR2 FQNEAQ (reference sequence). This CDR3 is 15 amino acids long. Losses at the gene ends were 4 bases for V and 1 base for J; bases not matched to a gene: 4. The CDR3 spells CASSYGDRGSYEQYF. The CDR3 DNA follows: TGTGCCAGCAGCTACGGGGACAGGGGTTCCTACGAGCAGTACTTC. Variable domain in full (rest from reference TRBV7-9 and TRBJ2-7): DTGVSQNPRHKITKRGQNVTFRCDPISEHNRLYWYRQTLGQGPEFLTYFQNEAQLEKSRLLSDRFSAERPKGSFSTLEIQRTEQGDSAMYLCASSYGDRGSYEQYFGPGTRLTVT.

This chain links TRBV30 with TRBJ1-4, with D unclear. Germline values: CDR1 GTSNPN, CDR2 SVGIG (reference sequence). The CDR3 totals 13 residues. Trimming removed 5 bases at V and 3 bases at J, with 10 bases between. The CDR3 region has the DNA TGTGCCTGGGGCGTCGGGTCTAATGAAAAACTGTTTTTT. As protein: CAWGVGSNEKLFF. Combining the CDR3 with reference TRBV30 and TRBJ1-4 gives the whole variable domain SQTIHQWPATLVQPVGSPLSLECTVEGTSNPNLYWYRQAAGRGLQLLFYSVGIGQISSEVPQNLSASRPQDRQFILSSKKLLLSDSGFYLCAWGVGSNEKLFFGSGTQLSVL.

This clone was counted a few times. The J gene is TRBJ1-1, the V gene TRBV18; TRBD1 matches at 12 bases. The CDR3 is made up of 16 amino acids. Unmatched junction bases numbered 12, after V lost 7 bases and J lost 6 bases. Germline V gene sequence: CDR1 KGHSH, CDR2 LQKENI. CDR3: CASWPGQGAPIAEAFF. The CDR3 bases are TGTGCCAGCTGGCCGGGACAGGGGGCGCCCATTGCTGAAGCTTTCTTT.

This chain connects TRBV9 to TRBJ2-1, with a possible D match to TRBD2 (6 bases). The length of the CDR3 is 16 residues. The ends were cut back, 4 bases at V and 0 bases at J, with 14 bases in the middle. CDR1 and CDR2 (germline): SGDLS, YYNGEE. The CDR3 loop reads CASSPKRVSSYNEQFF. The CDR3 DNA reads TGTGCCAGCAGCCCTAAGCGGGTAAGCTCCTACAATGAGCAGTTCTTC.

This clone counts as medium-sized (0.01 to 0.1%). The chain links TRBV7-9 to TRBJ2-3; 10 bases agree with TRBD2. CDR1 and CDR2 from the germline V gene are SEHNR and FQNEAQ (reference sequence). The V and J ends lost 9 bases and 3 bases, in that order; junction bases with no gene match: 3. This CDR3 region has 13 residues. The DNA for the CDR3 is TGTGCCAGTCTAGCGGGAGAAACAGATACGCAGTATTTT. Encoded protein: CASLAGETDTQYF. Using reference TRBV7-9 and TRBJ2-3 for the parts outside the CDR3, the full variable domain is DTGVSQNPRHKITKRGQNVTFRCDPISEHNRLYWYRQTLGQGPEFLTYFQNEAQLEKSRLLSDRFSAERPKGSFSTLEIQRTEQGDSAMYLCASLAGETDTQYFGPGTRLTVL.

V usage is TRBV2 and J usage is TRBJ2-7; 7 bases are shared with TRBD2. The ends lost 11 bases at V and 3 bases at J; junction bases unmatched: 10. CDR3 length equals 13 residues. CDR1 and CDR2 from the germline V gene are SNHLY and FYNNEI. This CDR3 reads CASEGGVSYEQYF. CDR3 sequence (DNA): TGTGCCTCGGAGGGAGGGGTCAGCTACGAGCAGTACTTC. Full variable domain (outside the CDR3, taken from reference TRBV2 and TRBJ2-7): EPEVTQTPSHQVTQMGQEVILRCVPISNHLYFYWYRQILGQKVEFLVSFYNNEISEKSEIFDDQFSVERPDGSNFTLKIRSTKLEDSAMYFCASEGGVSYEQYFGPGTRLTVT.

V is TRBV7-9 and J is TRBJ2-7, with TRBD2 matching 9 bases. This CDR3 has 15 residues. CDR1 SEHNR and CDR2 FQNEAQ come from the germline V gene (reference sequence). J lost 2 bases, V lost 3 bases, and 5 bases had no gene match. The CDR3 sequence is CASSFSSGAPYEQYF. In DNA form, the CDR3 reads TGTGCCAGCAGCTTCTCTAGCGGGGCACCCTACGAGCAGTACTTC.

This chain links TRBV7-8 with TRBJ1-1; possibly TRBD1 for D (5 bases). The ends were cut back, 4 bases at V and 5 bases at J, with 14 bases in the middle. The CDR3 length is 14 residues. The germline V gene has CDR1 SGHVS and CDR2 FQNEAQ. The CDR3 loop is CASSSATGGTEAFF. DNA for the CDR3: TGTGCCAGCAGCTCGGCTACAGGTGGGACTGAAGCTTTCTTT.

This chain connects TRBV27 to TRBJ2-1; TRBD2 matches at 12 bases. The CDR3 length is 16 residues. The ends lost 7 bases at V and 9 bases at J; junction bases unmatched: 13. CDR1 MNHEY and CDR2 SMNVEV come from the germline V gene (reference sequence). The CDR3 coding sequence is TGTGCCAGCAACCTCCTAGCGGGAGGGCCTCTTCGTGAGCAGTTCTTC. It specifies CASNLLAGGPLREQFF.

This chain uses TRBV14 with TRBJ1-3; D remains ambiguous. There are 16 residues in the CDR3. The V and J ends lost 1 base and 2 bases respectively, with 12 bases between them. Germline values: CDR1 SGHDN, CDR2 FVKESK. As DNA, the CDR3 is TGTGCCAGCAGCCAAGTCGGCCGAGCGGCTGGAAACACCATATATTTT. Translating gives CASSQVGRAAGNTIYF.

This clone occurred once. The V gene is TRBV25-1, the J gene TRBJ2-3; 7 bases fit TRBD2. The CDR3 sequence is 14 residues long. J lost 1 base, V lost 9 bases, and 7 bases had no gene match. Germline lookup yields CDR1 MGHDK and CDR2 SYGVNS. The CDR3 here is CASEQRDGTDTQYF. The CDR3, as DNA: TGTGCCAGTGAGCAGCGGGATGGCACAGATACGCAGTATTTT.

V usage is TRBV7-2 and J usage is TRBJ2-7; TRBD2 aligns across 10 bases. Germline V gene sequence: CDR1 SGHTA, CDR2 FQGNSA. CDR3 size: 15 residues. Trimming at V came to 1 base and at J to 5 bases, leaving 5 bases not matched to a gene. In DNA, the CDR3 is TGTGCCAGCAGCTTAGTGGGGACTAGCGTGAACGAGCAGTACTTC. It yields the protein CASSLVGTSVNEQYF.

The chain uses TRBV2 and TRBJ2-7; the D is unclear. Germline V CDR1 and CDR2: SNHLY, FYNNEI. The CDR3 has 16 residues. Trimming left V 8 bases short and J 0 bases short, with 20 bases between. As DNA, the CDR3 is TGTGCCAGCGCCTCCCCGACTCGGCCCGACTCCTACGAGCAGTACTTC. Translated, it gives CASASPTRPDSYEQYF.

As to this clone: At one of its ends the junction is not consistent with the germline gene, which may arise from a read error. The genes are TRBV7-9 and TRBJ1-2, with D perhaps matching TRBD1 (6 bases). This CDR3 spans 13 amino acids. Germline-derived CDR1 and CDR2 are SEHNR and FQNEAQ (reference sequence). CDR3 loop: CASSLFGGELGGF. DNA of the CDR3: TGTGCCAGCAGCTTATTTGGGGGCGAGCTGGGCGGTTTC.

The chain is built from TRBV4-1 and TRBJ1-1; 7 nucleotides line up with TRBD1. The CDR3 sequence is 15 residues long. Germline lookup yields CDR1 MGHRA and CDR2 YSYEKL. Trimming took 4 bases from V and 4 from J; bases not matched to a gene: 9. The CDR3 region has the DNA TGCGCCAGCAGCCTAACAGGAGGGGGCGGCACTGAAGCTTTCTTT. Protein product: CASSLTGGGGTEAFF.

The chain joins TRBV30 to TRBJ2-7; the match to TRBD1 covers 8 bases. The germline V gene has CDR1 GTSNPN and CDR2 SVGIG (reference sequence). The CDR3 runs to 16 residues. After removal of 2 bases from V and 2 bases from J, the junction contained 11 bases not matched to a gene. CDR3 DNA: TGTGCCTGGAGTACTTACCAGGGGGCCAACCCCTACGAGCAGTACTTC. This codes for CAWSTYQGANPYEQYF.

The chain carries TRBV2 and TRBJ1-1; 7 bases map to TRBD1. Germline V lookup: CDR1 SNHLY, CDR2 FYNNEI. V dropped 11 bases and J dropped 3; count of bases not matched to a gene: 6. This CDR3 is built from 12 residues. CDR3 region: CACQDRYTEAFF. The DNA for the CDR3 is TGTGCCTGTCAGGACAGGTACACTGAAGCTTTCTTT.

This sequence joins TRBV6-5 and TRBJ1-2; D is perhaps TRBD1 (5 bases). The V gene lost 0 bases and the J gene lost 6 bases, with 14 bases spanning the gap. The germline CDR1 and CDR2 sequences are MNHEY and SVGAGI. The CDR3 loop spans 15 amino acids. The CDR3: CASSYSNGASDGYTF. The CDR3 DNA follows: TGTGCCAGCAGTTACTCGAATGGGGCTTCGGATGGCTACACCTTC.

The V and J genes are TRBV9 and TRBJ1-1; D not certain. V was cut by 5 bases and J by 3 bases, with 11 bases left in between. Per germline, CDR1 SGDLS and CDR2 YYNGEE. This CDR3 is 13 amino acids long. The CDR3 region is CASRKTSDTEAFF. CDR3 DNA sequence: TGTGCCAGCAGAAAGACATCGGACACTGAAGCTTTCTTT.

This clone was seen only a few times. This chain connects TRBV18 to TRBJ2-5, with no clear D. V was trimmed by 2 bases and J by 2 bases, leaving 9 bases between them. The length of the CDR3 is 14 residues. Germline CDR1 KGHSH, CDR2 LQKENI. CDR3 coding DNA: TGTGCCAGCTCACCAGGAGCTGTACAAGAGACCCAGTACTTC. This encodes CASSPGAVQETQYF.